These 29 T cell receptor beta chains share one sample of origin, sequenced in a study of cytomegalovirus exposure and HLA in healthy donors. Primers for the PCR totalled 60 Vbeta and 13 Jbeta. Here immunoSEQ multiplex PCR was the method, and the copy in TCRdb shows in-frame clones only, minus some. The sample records about 150,000 clones, about two thirds being singletons. The sample consisted of PBMCs. These receptors came from a woman in her fifties or sixties in good health and CMV-seropositive.

The chain recombines TRBV20-1 with TRBJ2-7; no clear D. V lost 6 bases and J 5 bases, leaving 8 bases between the germline ends. CDR1 is DFQATT and CDR2 is SNEGSKA in the germline V gene (reference sequence). There are 10 residues in the CDR3. The CDR3, as DNA: TGCAGTGCACAGTTTGACGAGCAGTACTTC. Translated, it gives CSAQFDEQYF.

This clone has only one observation. An end of the junction differs from the germline gene, which may be a read error. This chain uses TRBV18 with TRBJ1-1; D not certain. Looked up from germline, CDR1 is KGHSH and CDR2 is LQKENI. The CDR3 contains 13 residues. As DNA, the CDR3 is TGTGCCAGCTTACCAATTATGAACACTGAAGCTTTCTTT. It codes for CASLPIMNTEAFF.

This rearrangement joins TRBV27 to TRBJ1-2; 7 bases agree with TRBD1. V shed 4 bases and J 8 bases; nucleotides not matched to a gene: 10. Germline V gives CDR1 MNHEY, CDR2 SMNVEV (reference sequence). This CDR3 comprises 14 residues. The CDR3 is CASSWGTGDRGYTF. As DNA, the CDR3 is TGTGCCAGCAGTTGGGGCACAGGGGATAGGGGCTACACCTTC.

This clone was observed many times. The chain recombines TRBV5-4 with TRBJ2-7; tentative D call: TRBD2 (7 bases). Germline CDR1 SGHNT, CDR2 YYREEE (reference sequence). Trimming removed 3 bases from V and 1 base from J, with 20 bases in between. The CDR3 extends over 17 amino acids. The CDR3 loop reads CASSSIGGEGPSYEQYF. CDR3 DNA sequence: TGTGCCAGCAGCTCAATAGGGGGGGAGGGCCCGTCCTACGAGCAGTACTTC.

The chain has TRBV19 and TRBJ1-1; no clear D. Germline CDR1 is LNHDA and CDR2 is SQIVND (reference sequence). The CDR3 is 16 amino acids. V dropped 2 bases and J dropped 1 base, with 14 bases sitting between them. CDR3 sequence (DNA): TGTGCCAGTAGTATAAATTTCGGGGTTTCGAACACTGAAGCTTTCTTT. Its protein product is CASSINFGVSNTEAFF.

The table lists this clone with a few counts. This chain uses TRBV9 with TRBJ1-1; tentative D call: TRBD1 (5 bases). CDR3 length: 15 residues. Per the germline V gene, CDR1 is SGDLS and CDR2 is YYNGEE. Trimming removed 4 bases at V and 0 bases at J, with 13 bases between. The DNA of the CDR3 is TGTGCCAGCAGCACCTCAGGGTTTATGAACACTGAAGCTTTCTTT. Its protein product is CASSTSGFMNTEAFF.

This sequence joins TRBV12-5 and TRBJ1-5; the match to TRBD1 covers 9 bases. In germline, CDR1 is LGHNT, CDR2 FRNRAP. The CDR3 has 15 residues. V shed 4 bases and J 8 bases; nucleotides not matched to a gene: 9. The CDR3 reads CASGYMTGGREPQHF. The CDR3 coding sequence is TGTGCTAGTGGTTACATGACAGGGGGTCGGGAGCCCCAGCATTTT.

The sample holds a few counts of this clone. The CDR3 DNA is TGTGCCGTAACCCGGACTAGCCTAACGGGGAATGAGCAGTTCTTC. Protein: CAVTRTSLTGNEQFF. The chain recombines TRBV27 with TRBJ2-1; 8 positions match TRBD2. The V gene's germline CDR1 is MNHEY and CDR2 SMNVEV (reference sequence). V dropped 11 bases and J dropped 7; count of bases not matched to a gene: 16. The CDR3 runs to 15 residues.

The V call is TRBV6-1, the J call TRBJ1-2; D possibly corresponds to TRBD1 (5 bases). Germline assignment: CDR1 MNHNS and CDR2 SASEGT. V lost 3 bases, J lost 4 bases, and 18 bases lay in between. The length of the CDR3 is 16 residues. The CDR3 spells CASSDQMRTKIYGYTF. The CDR3, as DNA: TGTGCCAGCAGTGACCAAATGCGGACAAAGATCTATGGCTACACCTTC.

This clone was seen more than once but under ten times. The CDR3: CASSEAGVRGYTF. The DNA of the CDR3 is TGTGCCAGCAGTGAGGCAGGGGTAAGAGGCTACACCTTC. The chain is built from TRBV6-1 and TRBJ1-2; the D gene is possibly TRBD1 (6 bases). V was shortened by 3 bases and J by 8 bases, with 13 bases between the two germline ends. The CDR3 consists of 13 residues. CDR1 is MNHNS and CDR2 is SASEGT in the germline V gene.

V and J are TRBV7-3 and TRBJ2-2, with D possibly being TRBD2 (5 bases). CDR3 size: 16 residues. V was pared by 1 base and J by 2 bases, with 11 bases between. CDR1 and CDR2 (germline): SGHTA, FQGTGA. CDR3 loop: CASSLRTGANTGELFF. The CDR3 DNA follows: TGTGCCAGCAGCTTAAGGACTGGCGCCAACACCGGGGAGCTGTTTTTT.

The J gene is TRBJ2-1, the V gene TRBV28; 7 bases match TRBD2. The CDR3 contains 16 residues. J gave up 4 bases and V 5 bases, and 11 bases lay outside the gene matches. Germline V gene lookup returns CDR1 MDHEN and CDR2 SYDVKM. This CDR3 reads CASSPSGLAVYNEQFF. In DNA, the CDR3 is TGTGCCAGCAGTCCCTCTGGGCTAGCGGTTTACAATGAGCAGTTCTTC. Using reference TRBV28 and TRBJ2-1 for the parts outside the CDR3, the full variable domain is DVKVTQSSRYLVKRTGEKVFLECVQDMDHENMFWYRQDPGLGLRLIYFSYDVKMKEKGDIPEGYSVSREKKERFSLILESASTNQTSMYLCASSPSGLAVYNEQFFGPGTRLTVL.

This chain joins TRBV28 and TRBJ1-1, with a possible D match to TRBD1 (6 bases). V lost 4 bases and J 0 bases, leaving 9 bases between the germline ends. The CDR3 has 14 amino acids. The germline CDR1 and CDR2 sequences are MDHEN and SYDVKM. CDR3 nucleotide sequence: TGTGCCAGCAGTTCGGGGGGCCTGAACACTGAAGCTTTCTTT. Its translation: CASSSGGLNTEAFF.

This rearrangement joins TRBV19 to TRBJ1-2; 7 nucleotides match TRBD1. V lost 3 bases to trimming and J lost 4 bases; unmatched junction nucleotides: 17. The CDR3 has 18 residues. CDR1 is LNHDA, CDR2 SQIVND, per germline (reference sequence). The CDR3 loop reads CASSIFPPDRLQRYGYTF. For the CDR3, the DNA is TGTGCCAGTAGTATTTTCCCCCCGGACAGGCTACAACGCTATGGCTACACCTTC.

This clone has a handful of counts. CDR3 DNA: TGTGCCAGCAGCTTTATCGGTCAACAGCCCCAGCATTTT. Translating it yields CASSFIGQQPQHF. The rearrangement links TRBV7-9 to TRBJ1-5; D unclear. The CDR3 loop spans 13 amino acids. Trimming shortened V by 3 bases and J by 7 bases, and 10 bases separated the two germline ends. The germline V gene has CDR1 SEHNR and CDR2 FQNEAQ (reference sequence).

This chain joins TRBV4-1 and TRBJ1-2, with D perhaps matching TRBD1 (5 bases). In germline, CDR1 is MGHRA, CDR2 YSYEKL. Deletions cut 1 base from V and 1 base from J, with 10 bases between. The CDR3 covers 15 residues. This CDR3 reads CASSQAGQVNYGYTF. The CDR3 DNA sequence: TGCGCCAGCAGCCAAGCAGGACAAGTTAACTATGGCTACACCTTC.

In its sample, this clone was seen a few times. The chain combines TRBV30 with TRBJ1-1; possible D gene TRBD1, 6 bases. The CDR3 consists of 12 residues. Germline CDR1 reads GTSNPN; CDR2 reads SVGIG (reference sequence). The CDR3, as DNA: TGTGCAATCGGCAGGGGGAACACTGAAGCTTTCTTT. Its translation: CAIGRGNTEAFF.

This CDR3 is CASSGGLAGIYEQYF. The CDR3 bases are TGTGCCAGCAGCGGGGGACTAGCGGGAATCTACGAGCAGTACTTC. V and J are TRBV9 and TRBJ2-7; 13 nucleotides agree with TRBD2. Germline CDR1 SGDLS, CDR2 YYNGEE. This CDR3 region has 15 residues. Trimming removed 3 bases from V and 3 bases from J; junction bases left unmatched: 3.

The chain uses TRBV28 and TRBJ1-2; 7 positions match TRBD1. The length of the CDR3 is 13 residues. The V gene's germline CDR1 is MDHEN and CDR2 SYDVKM. J was trimmed by 4 bases and V by 6 bases; bases with no gene match: 5. CDR3 sequence reads: CASSPGQIYGYTF. CDR3 bases: TGTGCCAGCAGCCCGGGACAGATCTATGGCTACACCTTC.

The chain recombines TRBV6-5 with TRBJ2-7, with a possible D match to TRBD1 (5 bases). This CDR3 contains 14 residues. The V and J ends lost 0 bases and 2 bases respectively, with 8 bases between them. Germline V CDR1 and CDR2: MNHEY, SVGAGI. This chain's CDR3 is CASSYSQGPYEQYF. The CDR3 DNA follows: TGTGCCAGCAGTTACTCCCAGGGCCCCTACGAGCAGTACTTC.

The V gene is TRBV28, the J gene TRBJ2-5; possible D gene TRBD1, 6 bases. CDR3 length: 14 residues. The V end lost 10 bases, the J end lost 2 bases, and 17 bases lay between the germline ends. Germline V gene data show CDR1 as MDHEN and CDR2 as SYDVKM. CDR3 sequence reads: CAISRTATQETQYF. CDR3 nucleotide sequence: TGTGCCATCTCCCGGACAGCTACACAAGAGACCCAGTACTTC.

The chain links TRBV28 to TRBJ2-7; 9 bases align to TRBD2. The ends lost 8 bases at V and 4 bases at J; junction bases unmatched: 9. Germline lookup yields CDR1 MDHEN and CDR2 SYDVKM. This CDR3 contains 14 residues. This CDR3 is CASGPGLAGYEQYF. The CDR3 DNA reads as TGTGCCAGCGGTCCTGGGCTAGCGGGATACGAGCAGTACTTC.

The chain combines TRBV6-5 with TRBJ2-1, with D maybe TRBD2 (7 bases). V lost 1 base, J lost 5 bases, and 15 bases lay in between. The CDR3 is 16 residues long. In germline, CDR1 is MNHEY, CDR2 SVGAGI. The CDR3 reads CASSYWWGRENNEQFF. The CDR3 DNA reads as TGTGCCAGCAGTTACTGGTGGGGGCGGGAGAACAATGAGCAGTTCTTC.

This chain uses TRBV6-1 with TRBJ2-1; no clear D gene. Trimming cost V 8 bases and J 6 bases, with 11 bases left between them. This CDR3 region has 12 residues. The V gene's germline CDR1 is MNHNS and CDR2 SASEGT. The CDR3 is CASQQTFNEQFF. CDR3 sequence (DNA): TGTGCCAGCCAACAGACCTTCAATGAGCAGTTCTTC.

V usage is TRBV7-6 and J usage is TRBJ2-1; perhaps TRBD1 as D (6 bases). Trimming removed 4 bases from V and 9 bases from J, with 22 bases in between. Germline V lookup: CDR1 SGHVS, CDR2 FNYEAQ. The CDR3 totals 16 residues. CDR3 protein: CASSSRPAGEMSEQFF. CDR3 in DNA: TGTGCCAGCAGCTCCCGGCCAGCAGGGGAGATGAGTGAGCAGTTCTTC.

This clone was seen a few times. This rearrangement joins TRBV5-6 to TRBJ1-1; the D is unclear. The CDR3 totals 13 residues. Trimming removed 0 bases at V and 1 base at J, with 4 bases between. Germline lookup yields CDR1 SGHDT and CDR2 YYEEEE. The DNA for the CDR3 is TGTGCCAGCAGCTTGGACACGAACACTGAAGCTTTCTTT. Translating gives CASSLDTNTEAFF.

This chain joins TRBV28 and TRBJ1-1; the match to TRBD1 covers 10 bases. V was pared by 5 bases and J by 11 bases, with 8 bases of the junction left unmatched. This CDR3 spans 13 amino acids. From germline, CDR1 is MDHEN and CDR2 SYDVKM. The CDR3 region has the DNA TGTGCCAGCAGTCCGGGACAGGGGTTTGACGCTTTCTTT. This codes for CASSPGQGFDAFF.

This clone was seen a single time. The chain employs TRBV5-4 and TRBJ2-4, with TRBD1 identical over 10 bases. The CDR3 runs to 16 residues. Per germline, CDR1 SGHNT and CDR2 YYREEE (reference sequence). V lost 3 bases to trimming and J lost 5 bases; unmatched junction nucleotides: 8. As DNA, the CDR3 is TGTGCCAGCAGCTGGGCAACCGGGACAGGGGAAAACATTCAGTACTTC. This sequence encodes CASSWATGTGENIQYF.

The V and J genes are TRBV5-1 and TRBJ2-5; 8 bases match TRBD2. V was pared by 0 bases and J by 5 bases, with 6 bases of the junction left unmatched. Germline CDR1 SGHRS, CDR2 YFSETQ. CDR3 length: 15 residues. The CDR3 loop is CASSLGAGAEETQYF. CDR3 sequence (DNA): TGCGCCAGCAGCTTGGGAGCGGGGGCAGAGGAGACCCAGTACTTC.